This TCR beta chain was observed in a study of blood T cell repertoires in COVID-19. Study background: Acute-phase and convalescent COVID-19 samples originated in the United States, Italy and Spain. T cells, B-cell-depleted T cells, or PBMCs provided the cDNA or gDNA that served as material.

Germline V gene sequence: CDR1 SGHNT, CDR2 YYREEE (reference sequence). Unmatched junction bases numbered 7, after V lost 4 bases and J lost 8 bases. CDR3 length: 14 amino acids. Produced via immunoSEQ multiplex PCR; TCRdb's table is partial and in-frame only. Among around 99,000 clones listed, about three quarters were seen once. This chain uses TRBV5-4 with TRBJ1-2; 11 nucleotides line up with TRBD1. The material sequenced was peripheral blood. The source is a man aged 45-65 years who had recovered from COVID-19. The CDR3 sequence is CASSTGQGAQGYTF. The CDR3 DNA reads TGTGCCAGCAGCACCGGACAGGGGGCGCAAGGCTACACCTTC.